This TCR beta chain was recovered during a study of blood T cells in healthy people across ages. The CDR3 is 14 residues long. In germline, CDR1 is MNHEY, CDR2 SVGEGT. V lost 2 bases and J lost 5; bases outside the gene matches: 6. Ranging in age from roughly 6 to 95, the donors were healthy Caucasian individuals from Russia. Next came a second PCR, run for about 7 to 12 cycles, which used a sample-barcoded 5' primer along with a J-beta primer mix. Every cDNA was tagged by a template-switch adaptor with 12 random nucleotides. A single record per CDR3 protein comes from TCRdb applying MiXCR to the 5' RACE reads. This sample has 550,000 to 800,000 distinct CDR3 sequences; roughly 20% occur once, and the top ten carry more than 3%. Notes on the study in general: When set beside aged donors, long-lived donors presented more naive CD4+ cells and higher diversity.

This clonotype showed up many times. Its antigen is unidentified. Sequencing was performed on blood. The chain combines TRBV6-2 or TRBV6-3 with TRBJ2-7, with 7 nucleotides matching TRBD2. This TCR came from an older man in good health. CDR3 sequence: CASSYPAGRNEQYF. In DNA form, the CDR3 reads TGTGCCAGCAGTTACCCAGCGGGAAGGAACGAGCAGTACTTC.